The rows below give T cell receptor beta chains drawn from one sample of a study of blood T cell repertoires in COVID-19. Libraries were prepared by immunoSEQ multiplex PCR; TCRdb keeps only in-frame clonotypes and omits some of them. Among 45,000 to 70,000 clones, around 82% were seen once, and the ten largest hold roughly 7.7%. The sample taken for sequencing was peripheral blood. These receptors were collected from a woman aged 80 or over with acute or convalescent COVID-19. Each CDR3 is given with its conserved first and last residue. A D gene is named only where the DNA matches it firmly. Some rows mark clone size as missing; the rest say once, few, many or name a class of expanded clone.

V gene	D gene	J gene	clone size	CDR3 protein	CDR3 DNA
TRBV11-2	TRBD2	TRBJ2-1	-	CASSLWAGGGSNEQFF	TGTGCCAGCAGCTTATGGGCGGGAGGTGGTTCGAATGAGCAGTTCTTC
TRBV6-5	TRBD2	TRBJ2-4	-	CASSPGAAGGDIQYF	TGTGCCAGCAGTCCCGGGGCAGCGGGAGGCGACATTCAGTACTTC
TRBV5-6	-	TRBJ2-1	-	CASSLMLVSYNEQFF	TGTGCCAGCAGCTTGATGCTAGTCTCATACAATGAGCAGTTCTTC
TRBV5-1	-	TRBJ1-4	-	CASSLAFRRTTNEKLFF	TGCGCCAGCAGCTTGGCTTTTAGGAGAACAACTAATGAAAAACTGTTTTTT
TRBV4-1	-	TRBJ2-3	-	CASSQKPLDTQYF	TGCGCCAGCAGCCAAAAGCCCCTAGATACGCAGTATTTT
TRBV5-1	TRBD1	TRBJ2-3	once	CASSFQGERTDTQYF	TGCGCCAGCAGCTTCCAGGGGGAGAGAACAGATACGCAGTATTTT
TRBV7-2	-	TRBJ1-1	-	CASSLDRGGQTEAFF	TGTGCCAGCAGCTTGGACAGAGGGGGACAAACTGAAGCTTTCTTT
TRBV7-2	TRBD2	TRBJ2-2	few	CASSLDRLAGSGELFF	TGTGCCAGCAGCTTAGATCGGCTAGCGGGGTCCGGGGAGCTGTTTTTT
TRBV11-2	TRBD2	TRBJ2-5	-	CASSRSGSSGGGETQYF	TGTGCCAGCAGCCGAAGCGGGTCTAGCGGGGGAGGAGAGACCCAGTACTTC
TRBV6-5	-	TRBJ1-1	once	CASRQTMNTEAFF	TGTGCCAGCAGACAGACTATGAACACTGAAGCTTTCTTT
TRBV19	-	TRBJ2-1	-	CASSIGGKRYNEQFF	TGTGCCAGTAGTATTGGAGGAAAAAGGTACAATGAGCAGTTCTTC
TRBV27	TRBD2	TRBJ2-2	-	CASSLYSGVNTGELFF	TGTGCCAGCAGTTTATATAGCGGGGTGAACACCGGGGAGCTGTTTTTT